What follows are 25 T cell receptor beta chains derived from one specimen sequenced in a study of beta chain features in type 1 diabetes. Notes on the study in general: Within each of all four CD4+ subsets, Type 1 diabetes patients had TCRB CDR3s that were moderately but significantly shorter.

No cognate antigen is known for these TCRs. Reverse transcription of all isolated RNA meant that expressed TCRB transcripts were sequenced. The method was immunoSEQ multiplex PCR; TCRdb's version includes in-frame clones alone and lacks a portion of them. The sample includes about 53,000 clones, 60% to 70% of them seen just once. What was sequenced was stem cell memory CD4+ T cells from blood. Receptors originate from a young woman with type 1 diabetes.

V usage is TRBV6-1 and J usage is TRBJ2-3, with TRBD1 identical over 11 bases. The germline V gene encodes CDR1 MNHNS and CDR2 SASEGT. The J segment lost 5 bases and the V segment lost 5 bases, leaving 6 bases of the junction unmatched. This CDR3 has 15 amino acids. The CDR3 nucleotides read TGTGCCAGCAGTACCGGGACAGGGGGTAGAGATACGCAGTATTTT. Protein sequence: CASSTGTGGRDTQYF.

V is TRBV28 and J is TRBJ2-2; unclear D gene. The CDR3 is 14 amino acids. Germline CDR1 is MDHEN and CDR2 is SYDVKM. Deletions cut 6 bases from V and 1 base from J, with 9 bases between. The CDR3 loop reads CASSYRQNTGELFF. In nucleotides, the CDR3 is TGTGCCAGCAGCTACCGACAGAACACCGGGGAGCTGTTTTTT.

The V gene is TRBV18, the J gene TRBJ1-4, with D possibly TRBD1 on 5 matching bases. The germline gives CDR1 KGHSH, CDR2 LQKENI. The CDR3 length is 13 residues. Trimming left V 3 bases short and J 6 bases short, with 8 bases between. The CDR3 protein is CASSPVQDEKLFF. The CDR3 DNA reads as TGTGCCAGCTCACCCGTACAGGATGAAAAACTGTTTTTT.

The gene calls are TRBV6-5 and TRBJ2-7, with 9 bases lining up with TRBD1. Germline CDR1 MNHEY, CDR2 SVGAGI. Trimming at V came to 7 bases and at J to 2 bases, leaving 3 bases not matched to a gene. The CDR3 has 13 amino acids. CDR3 protein: CASTRDRAYEQYF. CDR3 bases: TGTGCCAGCACTAGGGACAGGGCCTACGAGCAGTACTTC.

Only a few counts were recorded for this clone. V gene TRBV27 combines with J gene TRBJ2-1, with 11 positions matching TRBD2. Germline V gives CDR1 MNHEY, CDR2 SMNVEV (reference sequence). This CDR3 comprises 15 residues. Trimming removed 10 bases from V and 5 bases from J; junction bases left unmatched: 10. In DNA form, the CDR3 reads TGTGCCACCTCGAGGTTAGCGGGAGGGGACAATGAGCAGTTCTTC. It codes for CATSRLAGGDNEQFF.

The chain uses TRBV10-3 and TRBJ2-7; tentatively, D is TRBD2 (5 bases). In germline, CDR1 is ENHRY, CDR2 SYGVKD. V was shortened by 11 bases and J by 3 bases, with 20 bases between the two germline ends. The CDR3 contains 14 residues. The CDR3 loop is CASTDSRSFYEQYF. As DNA, the CDR3 is TGTGCCTCCACGGACTCCCGAAGCTTCTACGAGCAGTACTTC.

CDR3 bases: TGTGCCAGCAGCGCGAGCCCCGGGACAGAGAATGAAAAACTGTTTTTT. It translates to CASSASPGTENEKLFF. The chain combines TRBV9 with TRBJ1-4, with 7 bases matching TRBD1. In germline, CDR1 is SGDLS, CDR2 YYNGEE. J was trimmed by 5 bases and V by 3 bases; bases with no gene match: 10. The CDR3 runs to 16 residues.

This clone was picked up a small number of times. The gene calls are TRBV27 and TRBJ1-2; 10 bases align to TRBD1. Germline CDR1 MNHEY, CDR2 SMNVEV (reference sequence). J was trimmed by 2 bases and V by 8 bases; bases with no gene match: 5. The CDR3 length is 14 residues. CDR3 sequence reads: CASREDRGNYGYTF. The CDR3 DNA sequence: TGTGCCAGCCGAGAGGACAGGGGGAACTATGGCTACACCTTC.

Only one count was recorded for this clone. The chain carries TRBV27 and TRBJ2-7, with D possibly matching TRBD2 (5 bases). The germline V gene encodes CDR1 MNHEY and CDR2 SMNVEV (reference sequence). The CDR3 contains 14 residues. Trimming stripped 2 bases from V and 1 base from J, with 9 bases between. CDR3 in DNA: TGTGCCAGCAGTTTAGACGGGATTTCCTACGAGCAGTACTTC. Residues: CASSLDGISYEQYF.

The rearrangement links TRBV29-1 to TRBJ2-7; 7 bases align to TRBD1. The V gene end was trimmed by 7 bases and the J gene end by 3 bases; junction bases not matched to a gene: 12. The CDR3 consists of 14 residues. Germline CDR1 is SQVTM and CDR2 is ANQGSEA. CDR3 sequence reads: CSATGTAGGYEQYF. As DNA, the CDR3 is TGCAGCGCCACCGGGACAGCTGGGGGCTACGAGCAGTACTTC.

The rearrangement joins TRBV2 to TRBJ2-5; TRBD2 agrees at 7 bases. This CDR3 contains 14 residues. CDR1 and CDR2 (germline): SNHLY, FYNNEI. V gave up 3 bases and J gave up 1 base; unmatched junction bases: 2. CDR3 in amino acids: CASSDLAAQETQYF. The DNA for the CDR3 is TGTGCCAGCAGTGACCTAGCGGCCCAAGAGACCCAGTACTTC. The full variable domain, its missing parts supplied by reference TRBV2 and TRBJ2-5, is EPEVTQTPSHQVTQMGQEVILRCVPISNHLYFYWYRQILGQKVEFLVSFYNNEISEKSEIFDDQFSVERPDGSNFTLKIRSTKLEDSAMYFCASSDLAAQETQYFGPGTRLLVL.

This chain connects TRBV18 to TRBJ2-2, with 8 nucleotides matching TRBD2. V lost 3 bases to trimming and J lost 11 bases; unmatched junction nucleotides: 8. Germline V gene sequence: CDR1 KGHSH, CDR2 LQKENI. CDR3 length: 14 residues. CDR3 residues: CASSPGTSLPELFF. Written as DNA, the CDR3 is TGTGCCAGCTCACCCGGGACTAGTCTCCCCGAGCTGTTTTTT. The whole variable domain, filled in from reference TRBV18 and TRBJ2-2, reads NAGVMQNPRHLVRRRGQEARLRCSPMKGHSHVYWYRQLPEEGLKFMVYLQKENIIDESGMPKERFSAEFPKEGPSILRIQQVVRGDSAAYFCASSPGTSLPELFFGEGSRLTVL.

The rearrangement uses TRBV28 and TRBJ2-1; the D is unclear. Germline V gives CDR1 MDHEN, CDR2 SYDVKM. This CDR3 contains 14 residues. Trimming stripped 7 bases from V and 4 bases from J, with 14 bases between. DNA for the CDR3: TGTGCCAGCACCCCCCAATGGCCTTACAATGAGCAGTTCTTC. Translated, it gives CASTPQWPYNEQFF.

V gene TRBV18 combines with J gene TRBJ2-5; D gene unclear. The CDR3 length is 13 residues. Trimming pared 7 bases from V and 0 bases from J, leaving 9 bases between. Germline CDR1 reads KGHSH; CDR2 reads LQKENI. CDR3 sequence: CASFDDNQETQYF. CDR3 coding DNA: TGTGCCAGCTTTGACGACAACCAAGAGACCCAGTACTTC.

The V and J genes are TRBV29-1 and TRBJ2-3; 8 bases are a match to TRBD2. The CDR3 loop spans 14 amino acids. CDR1 SQVTM and CDR2 ANQGSEA come from the germline V gene. The trim removed 3 bases at V and 4 bases at J, leaving 6 bases unmatched. CDR3 DNA: TGCAGCGTTGAGCCCACGACTAGCGCAGATACGCAGTATTTT. This gives the protein CSVEPTTSADTQYF.

The V gene is TRBV29-1, the J gene TRBJ1-1, with D perhaps matching TRBD1 (6 bases). V was shortened by 8 bases and J by 4 bases, with 17 bases between the two germline ends. The CDR3 contains 13 residues. CDR1 and CDR2 (germline): SQVTM, ANQGSEA. CDR3 region: CSMNQGFGTEAFF. In nucleotides, the CDR3 is TGCAGCATGAATCAGGGGTTTGGCACTGAAGCTTTCTTT.

The CDR3 region is CSIGRGMNTEAFF. The CDR3 DNA follows: TGCAGCATTGGTAGGGGTATGAACACTGAAGCTTTCTTT. The J gene is TRBJ1-1, the V gene TRBV29-1; D is possibly TRBD1 (5 bases). CDR1 is SQVTM and CDR2 is ANQGSEA in the germline V gene. Trimming removed 8 bases at V and 0 bases at J, with 13 bases between. This CDR3 spans 13 amino acids.

This clone was observed a handful of times. The V and J genes are TRBV5-4 and TRBJ1-1; 8 bases map to TRBD1. This CDR3 is 14 amino acids long. The germline gives CDR1 SGHNT, CDR2 YYREEE (reference sequence). V was clipped by 6 bases and J by 3 bases; unmatched bases: 7. The CDR3 region is CASTYQGAYTEAFF. The CDR3 nucleotides are TGTGCCAGCACCTACCAGGGGGCTTACACTGAAGCTTTCTTT.

J is TRBJ2-6 and V is TRBV7-9; D not certain. Trimming removed 5 bases at V and 0 bases at J, with 11 bases between. Germline V gene sequence: CDR1 SEHNR, CDR2 FQNEAQ (reference sequence). There are 16 residues in the CDR3. CDR3 sequence: CASSARRISGANVLTF. The CDR3 DNA is TGTGCCAGCAGCGCGAGGCGGATCTCTGGGGCCAACGTCCTGACTTTC.

This clone occurred once. V is TRBV28 and J is TRBJ2-1; TRBD2 agrees at 10 bases. The CDR3 runs to 16 residues. Germline CDR1 and CDR2: MDHEN and SYDVKM. Trimming removed 5 bases from V and 1 base from J; junction bases left unmatched: 5. The CDR3 region is CASSTGTSASYNEQFF. Here the CDR3 DNA reads TGTGCCAGCAGTACGGGGACTAGCGCTTCCTACAATGAGCAGTTCTTC.

This clone has a single count. V gene TRBV15 combines with J gene TRBJ1-2; D perhaps matches TRBD1 (5 bases). Germline V lookup: CDR1 LNHNV, CDR2 YYDKDF (reference sequence). V lost 1 base to trimming and J lost 4 bases, with 19 bases between them. The CDR3 is made up of 17 amino acids. The CDR3 loop reads CATSRGSSGGAGYGYTF. CDR3 nucleotide sequence: TGTGCCACCAGCAGAGGATCATCAGGAGGGGCAGGCTATGGCTACACCTTC. Complete variable domain (other parts from reference TRBV15 and TRBJ1-2): DAMVIQNPRYQVTQFGKPVTLSCSQTLNHNVMYWYQQKSSQAPKLLFHYYDKDFNNEADTPDNFQSRRPNTSFCFLDIRSPGLGDTAMYLCATSRGSSGGAGYGYTFGSGTRLTVV.

The genes are TRBV19 and TRBJ2-3; 12 nucleotides match TRBD1. V trimming: 6 bases; J trimming: 4 bases; junction bases outside the gene matches: 11. CDR1 and CDR2 from the germline V gene are LNHDA and SQIVND (reference sequence). The CDR3 has 17 amino acids. The CDR3 region has the DNA TGTGCCAGTAGGGCCAAGGGACAGGGGGCTTGGTCAGATACGCAGTATTTT. This sequence encodes CASRAKGQGAWSDTQYF.

The CDR3 region has the DNA TGTGCCAGCAGTGAAATTAGGACAGGGGGCGCAGGATATGGCTACACCTTC. Translating it yields CASSEIRTGGAGYGYTF. The chain recombines TRBV2 with TRBJ1-2, with TRBD1 matching over 11 bases. This CDR3 has 17 amino acids. CDR1 and CDR2 (germline): SNHLY, FYNNEI. With V trimmed by 2 bases and J by 5 bases, 10 bases remained unmatched. Full variable domain (rest looked up from reference TRBV2 and TRBJ1-2): EPEVTQTPSHQVTQMGQEVILRCVPISNHLYFYWYRQILGQKVEFLVSFYNNEISEKSEIFDDQFSVERPDGSNFTLKIRSTKLEDSAMYFCASSEIRTGGAGYGYTFGSGTRLTVV.

V and J are TRBV6-5 and TRBJ2-2; 9 positions agree with TRBD1. This CDR3 is built from 15 residues. With V trimmed by 7 bases and J by 3 bases, 6 bases remained unmatched. Germline CDR1 and CDR2: MNHEY and SVGAGI. The DNA of the CDR3 is TGTGCCAGCAAAACCGGGACAGGGCACACCGGGGAGCTGTTTTTT. Translation: CASKTGTGHTGELFF.

This chain uses TRBV28 with TRBJ1-4, with TRBD1 as a possible D gene (5 bases). V was cut by 2 bases and J by 8 bases, with 12 bases left in between. This CDR3 is 14 amino acids long. CDR1 is MDHEN, CDR2 SYDVKM, per germline. CDR3 DNA sequence: TGTGCCAGCAGTTTACCTGGGACTTTCGAAAAACTGTTTTTT. Translation: CASSLPGTFEKLFF. The whole variable domain, filled in from reference TRBV28 and TRBJ1-4, reads DVKVTQSSRYLVKRTGEKVFLECVQDMDHENMFWYRQDPGLGLRLIYFSYDVKMKEKGDIPEGYSVSREKKERFSLILESASTNQTSMYLCASSLPGTFEKLFFGSGTQLSVL.